Following are 23 T cell receptor beta chains from one sample sequenced in a study of response to subunit inactivated influenza vaccine. One entry per CDR3 protein results from TCRdb running MiXCR on the RT-PCR reads. The table lists 150,000 or so distinct CDR3 sequences, about a tenth of them singletons, with around 12% in the top ten. Material: non-naive T cells sorted from PBMCs, obtained 45 days after vaccination. The source is a man between 45 and 60 years old who received an inactivated influenza vaccine.

The table lists this clonotype with a few counts. The CDR3 loop is CASSQKGTNEQYF. DNA of the CDR3: TGTGCCAGCAGCCAGAAAGGGACAAACGAGCAGTACTTC. This chain uses TRBV3-1 with TRBJ2-7, with D possibly TRBD1 on 6 matching bases. This CDR3 region has 13 residues. Trimming removed 3 bases at V and 5 bases at J, with 11 bases between. The germline gives CDR1 LGHDT, CDR2 YNNKEL (reference sequence).

This sequence joins TRBV7-2 and TRBJ2-3, with a possible D match to TRBD2 (7 bases). CDR3 length: 14 residues. The germline gives CDR1 SGHTA, CDR2 FQGNSA. Trimming pared 9 bases from V and 4 bases from J, leaving 17 bases between. CDR3 in DNA: TGTGCCAGTCGGGGGGCCTTTGGAGCAGATACGCAGTATTTT. It translates to CASRGAFGADTQYF.

This clonotype has just a few counts. V usage is TRBV5-1 and J usage is TRBJ2-3; 10 positions agree with TRBD2. Germline V gene lookup returns CDR1 SGHRS and CDR2 YFSETQ. V lost 4 bases and J lost 4; bases outside the gene matches: 6. There are 15 residues in the CDR3. The CDR3 sequence is CASSDLAGVADTQYF. CDR3 coding DNA: TGCGCCAGCAGCGACCTAGCGGGAGTGGCAGATACGCAGTATTTT.

This clonotype turned up a few times. The chain links TRBV5-6 to TRBJ1-6; tentatively, D is TRBD1 (5 bases). The CDR3 is 14 amino acids. With 2 bases removed from V and 9 bases from J, the gap between germline ends came to 12 bases. Germline V gene lookup returns CDR1 SGHDT and CDR2 YYEEEE. The CDR3 DNA reads TGTGCCAGCAGCTTCGTCTCGGGGGGTTCACCCCTCCACTTT. Translation gives CASSFVSGGSPLHF. Full variable domain (missing parts from reference TRBV5-6 and TRBJ1-6): DAGVTQSPTHLIKTRGQQVTLRCSPKSGHDTVSWYQQALGQGPQFIFQYYEEEERQRGNFPDRFSGHQFPNYSSELNVNALLLGDSALYLCASSFVSGGSPLHFGNGTRLTVT.

This clonotype occurred many times. V gene TRBV15 combines with J gene TRBJ2-7; 7 nucleotides align to TRBD1. The CDR3 is 16 amino acids. V shed 1 base and J 0 bases; nucleotides not matched to a gene: 6. Germline V gene sequence: CDR1 LNHNV, CDR2 YYDKDF (reference sequence). CDR3 sequence (DNA): TGTGCCACCAGCAGAGGTCCGGGACAGAGCTCCTACGAGCAGTACTTC. This codes for CATSRGPGQSSYEQYF.

In its sample, this clonotype was seen a few times. This sequence joins TRBV7-9 and TRBJ2-3, with D perhaps TRBD1 or TRBD2 (5 bases each). The CDR3 extends over 13 amino acids. The germline V and J ends were trimmed by 5 bases and 4 bases, with 10 bases remaining between them. Germline V CDR1 and CDR2: SEHNR, FQNEAQ (reference sequence). The DNA for the CDR3 is TGTGCCAGCAGCCTGGGACCCTCAGATACGCAGTATTTT. This encodes CASSLGPSDTQYF.

This clonotype was picked up a small number of times. The chain couples TRBV29-1 to TRBJ1-1, with D possibly being TRBD1 (6 bases). This CDR3 region has 14 residues. Germline CDR1 and CDR2: SQVTM and ANQGSEA. V lost 6 bases and J 1 base, leaving 15 bases between the germline ends. The CDR3 is CSVEPGHPNTEAFF. The CDR3 DNA is TGCAGCGTGGAACCGGGACACCCGAACACTGAAGCTTTCTTT.

This clonotype was detected ten times or more. The chain couples TRBV7-8 to TRBJ2-2; 7 bases line up with TRBD2. Trimming at V came to 5 bases and at J to 4 bases, leaving 7 bases not matched to a gene. Germline values: CDR1 SGHVS, CDR2 FQNEAQ. This CDR3 has 15 residues. CDR3 loop: CASSPLGEGTGELFF. The CDR3 coding sequence is TGTGCCAGCAGCCCCCTCGGGGAGGGCACCGGGGAGCTGTTTTTT. The full variable domain, its missing parts supplied by reference TRBV7-8 and TRBJ2-2, is GAGVSQSPRYKVAKRGQDVALRCDPISGHVSLFWYQQALGQGPEFLTYFQNEAQLDKSGLPSDRFFAERPEGSVSTLKIQRTQQEDSAVYLCASSPLGEGTGELFFGEGSRLTVL.

This clonotype was seen more than once but under ten times. The J gene is TRBJ1-1, the V gene TRBV5-1; possible D gene TRBD1, 5 bases. This CDR3 has 14 residues. From germline, CDR1 is SGHRS and CDR2 YFSETQ. Trimming left V 5 bases short and J 5 bases short, with 16 bases between. The CDR3 protein is CASSMGEVGTEAFF. The CDR3 DNA reads TGCGCCAGCAGTATGGGGGAGGTGGGGACTGAAGCTTTCTTT.

Many counts were recorded for this clonotype. The V gene is TRBV5-1, the J gene TRBJ1-3; unclear D gene. The CDR3 has 14 residues. Per the germline V gene, CDR1 is SGHRS and CDR2 is YFSETQ. The V end was cut by 1 base, the J end by 0 bases, with 5 bases between. The CDR3 nucleotides read TGCGCCAGCAGCTTGACCCACTCTGGAAACACCATATATTTT. The encoded protein is CASSLTHSGNTIYF.

This clonotype was observed many times. V is TRBV24-1 and J is TRBJ2-3; D not certain. The V gene's germline CDR1 is KGHDR and CDR2 SFDVKD. V lost 2 bases to trimming and J lost 2 bases, with 7 bases between them. CDR3 length: 14 residues. CDR3 sequence reads: CATSDSLTTDTQYF. For the CDR3, the DNA is TGTGCCACCAGTGATTCTCTGACCACAGATACGCAGTATTTT.

This clonotype turned up a few times. The chain carries TRBV15 and TRBJ2-1; 15 nucleotides align to TRBD2. The length of the CDR3 is 15 residues. Germline CDR1 and CDR2: LNHNV and YYDKDF (reference sequence). V shed 3 bases and J 8 bases; nucleotides not matched to a gene: 2. In DNA, the CDR3 is TGTGCCACCAGCAGGGGACTAGCGGGAGGCGATGAGCAGTTCTTC. Amino acids: CATSRGLAGGDEQFF.

V gene TRBV11-2 combines with J gene TRBJ2-6; D possibly corresponds to TRBD1 (6 bases). Germline V gene lookup returns CDR1 SGHAT and CDR2 FQNNGV. CDR3 length: 16 residues. Trimming took 5 bases from V and 0 from J, leaving 11 bases between them. CDR3 DNA sequence: TGTGCCAGCAGCCGGACAGTTAGCTCTGGGGCCAACGTCCTGACTTTC. This sequence encodes CASSRTVSSGANVLTF.

This clonotype was counted ten times or more. This chain uses TRBV6-1 with TRBJ1-6, with TRBD1 matching over 9 bases. The trim removed 7 bases at V and 1 base at J, leaving 2 bases unmatched. In germline, CDR1 is MNHNS, CDR2 SASEGT. The CDR3 consists of 15 residues. The DNA of the CDR3 is TGTGCCAGCAAACAGGGGGCATCCTATAATTCACCCCTCCACTTT. It codes for CASKQGASYNSPLHF.

This clonotype came up a few times. The chain recombines TRBV7-9 with TRBJ2-1, with 7 bases aligning to TRBD2. This CDR3 is built from 14 residues. Germline V gene lookup returns CDR1 SEHNR and CDR2 FQNEAQ (reference sequence). With V trimmed by 6 bases and J by 14 bases, 16 bases remained unmatched. The DNA for the CDR3 is TGTGCCAGCAGACCACCCGGGGAGGGAGCCAGGGAGTTCTTC. It translates to CASRPPGEGAREFF. The variable domain in full, completed from reference TRBV7-9 and TRBJ2-1, reads DTGVSQNPRHKITKRGQNVTFRCDPISEHNRLYWYRQTLGQGPEFLTYFQNEAQLEKSRLLSDRFSAERPKGSFSTLEIQRTEQGDSAMYLCASRPPGEGAREFFGPGTRLTVL.

This clonotype came up many times. This rearrangement joins TRBV5-1 to TRBJ2-7, with D perhaps matching TRBD2 (6 bases). This CDR3 comprises 15 residues. Germline V gives CDR1 SGHRS, CDR2 YFSETQ. V was cut by 6 bases and J by 1 base, with 17 bases left in between. CDR3 nucleotides: TGCGCCAGCAAGGCTAGCGCTCAAAAATCCTACGAGCAGTACTTC. Its protein is CASKASAQKSYEQYF.

This clonotype came up many times. The V and J genes are TRBV10-3 and TRBJ2-1, with TRBD2 identical over 7 bases. Germline CDR1 is ENHRY and CDR2 is SYGVKD. The CDR3 is made up of 14 amino acids. The junction had 5 bases not matched to a gene; V was cut back by 3 bases and J by 6 bases. Here the CDR3 DNA reads TGTGCCATCAGTGAAGATGGACTAGGCAATGAGCAGTTCTTC. Translating gives CAISEDGLGNEQFF.

The chain employs TRBV7-3 and TRBJ2-2; D is unclear. The CDR3 loop spans 16 amino acids. Germline values: CDR1 SGHTA, CDR2 FQGTGA. Trimming shortened V by 1 base and J by 2 bases, and 11 bases separated the two germline ends. The chain's CDR3 is CASSLMRLTNTGELFF. For the CDR3, the DNA is TGTGCCAGCAGCTTAATGCGCCTAACCAACACCGGGGAGCTGTTTTTT.

The chain is built from TRBV3-1 and TRBJ1-1; no reliable D call. V lost 3 bases to trimming and J lost 8 bases, with 10 bases between them. The length of the CDR3 is 12 residues. Germline CDR1 reads LGHDT; CDR2 reads YNNKEL (reference sequence). The CDR3 here is CASSHPRGEAFF. CDR3 nucleotides: TGTGCCAGCAGCCACCCCCGTGGGGAAGCTTTCTTT.

The CDR3 reads CASSMDGSNTGELFF. The CDR3 nucleotides read TGTGCCAGCAGCATGGACGGATCGAACACCGGGGAGCTGTTTTTT. J is TRBJ2-2 and V is TRBV7-8; D is unresolved. Trimming shortened V by 5 bases and J by 0 bases, and 10 bases separated the two germline ends. Germline values: CDR1 SGHVS, CDR2 FQNEAQ. CDR3 size: 15 residues.

The chain couples TRBV20-1 to TRBJ2-3; 8 bases align to TRBD2. The CDR3 covers 17 residues. Germline V lookup: CDR1 DFQATT, CDR2 SNEGSKA (reference sequence). The J segment lost 0 bases and the V segment lost 2 bases, leaving 10 bases of the junction unmatched. The CDR3 sequence is CSARLAGLFPSTDTQYF. CDR3 nucleotide sequence: TGCAGTGCTAGACTAGCGGGCCTATTCCCCAGCACAGATACGCAGTATTTT.

This clonotype was seen a few times. This chain links TRBV6-9 with TRBJ2-7; 9 bases align to TRBD1. Losses at the gene ends were 5 bases for V and 2 bases for J; bases not matched to a gene: 10. Germline V CDR1 and CDR2: MNHGY, SVAAGI. This CDR3 is built from 16 residues. The CDR3 reads CASSPHRDRDTYEQYF. DNA for the CDR3: TGTGCCAGCAGTCCCCACCGGGACAGGGATACCTACGAGCAGTACTTC.

This clonotype was found a few times. This chain connects TRBV7-8 to TRBJ2-3, with 10 bases that match TRBD2. CDR3 length equals 15 residues. Germline CDR1 is SGHVS and CDR2 is FQNEAQ. With 5 bases clipped from V and 7 bases from J, the junction kept 9 bases outside the gene matches. The CDR3 here is CASSAGLAGGYTQYF. CDR3 in DNA: TGTGCCAGCAGCGCGGGTTTAGCGGGAGGTTATACGCAGTATTTT.